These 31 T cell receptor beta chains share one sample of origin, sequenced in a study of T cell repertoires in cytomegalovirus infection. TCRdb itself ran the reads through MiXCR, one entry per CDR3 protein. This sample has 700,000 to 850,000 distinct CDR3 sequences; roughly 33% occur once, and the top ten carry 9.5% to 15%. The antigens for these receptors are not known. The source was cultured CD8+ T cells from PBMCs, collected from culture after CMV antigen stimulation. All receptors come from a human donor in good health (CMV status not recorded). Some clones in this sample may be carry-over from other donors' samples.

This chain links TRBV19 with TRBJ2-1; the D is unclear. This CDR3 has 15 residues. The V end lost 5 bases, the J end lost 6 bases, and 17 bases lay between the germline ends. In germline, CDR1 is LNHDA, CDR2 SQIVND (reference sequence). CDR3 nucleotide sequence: TGTGCCAGTAGTCCCACCCTGGGGAAGGTCAATGAGCAGTTCTTC. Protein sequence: CASSPTLGKVNEQFF.

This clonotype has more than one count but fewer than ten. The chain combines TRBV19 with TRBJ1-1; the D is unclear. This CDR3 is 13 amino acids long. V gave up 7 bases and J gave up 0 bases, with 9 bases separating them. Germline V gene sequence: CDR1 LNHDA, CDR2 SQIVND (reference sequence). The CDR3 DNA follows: TGTGCCAGTATTAAAGCAATGAACACTGAAGCTTTCTTT. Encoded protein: CASIKAMNTEAFF. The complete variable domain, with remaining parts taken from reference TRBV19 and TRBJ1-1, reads DGGITQSPKYLFRKEGQNVTLSCEQNLNHDAMYWYRQDPGQGLRLIYYSQIVNDFQKGDIAEGYSVSREKKESFPLTVTSAQKNPTAFYLCASIKAMNTEAFFGQGTRLTVV.

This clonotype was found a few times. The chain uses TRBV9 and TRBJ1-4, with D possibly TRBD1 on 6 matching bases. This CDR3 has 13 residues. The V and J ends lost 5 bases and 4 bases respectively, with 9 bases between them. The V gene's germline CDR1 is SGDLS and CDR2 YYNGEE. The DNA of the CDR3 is TGTGCCAGCAGGGACAGATATAATGAAAAACTGTTTTTT. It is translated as CASRDRYNEKLFF.

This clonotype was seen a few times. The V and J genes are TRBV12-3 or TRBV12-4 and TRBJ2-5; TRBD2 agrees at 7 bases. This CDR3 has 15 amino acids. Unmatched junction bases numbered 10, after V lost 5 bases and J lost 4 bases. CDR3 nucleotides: TGTGCCAGCAGTGCACTCGGGGGGAGAGGAGAGACCCAGTACTTC. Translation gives CASSALGGRGETQYF.

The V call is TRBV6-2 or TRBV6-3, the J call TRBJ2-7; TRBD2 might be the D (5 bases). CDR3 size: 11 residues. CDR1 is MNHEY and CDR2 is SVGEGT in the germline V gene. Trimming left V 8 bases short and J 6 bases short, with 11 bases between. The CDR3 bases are TGTGCCAGCGCCGGACTTGGCGAGCAGTACGTC. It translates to CASAGLGEQYV.

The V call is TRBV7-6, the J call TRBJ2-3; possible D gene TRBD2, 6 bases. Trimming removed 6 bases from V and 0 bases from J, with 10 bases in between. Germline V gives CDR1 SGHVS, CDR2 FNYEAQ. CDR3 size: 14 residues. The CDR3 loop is CASRGLLSTDTQYF. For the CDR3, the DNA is TGTGCCAGCAGGGGACTCCTTAGCACAGATACGCAGTATTTT.

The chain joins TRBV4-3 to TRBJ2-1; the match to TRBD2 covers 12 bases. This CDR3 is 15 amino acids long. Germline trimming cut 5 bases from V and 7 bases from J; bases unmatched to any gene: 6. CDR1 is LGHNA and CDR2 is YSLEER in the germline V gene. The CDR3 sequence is CASSSWTSGANEQFF. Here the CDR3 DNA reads TGCGCCAGCAGCTCCTGGACTAGCGGGGCTAATGAGCAGTTCTTC.

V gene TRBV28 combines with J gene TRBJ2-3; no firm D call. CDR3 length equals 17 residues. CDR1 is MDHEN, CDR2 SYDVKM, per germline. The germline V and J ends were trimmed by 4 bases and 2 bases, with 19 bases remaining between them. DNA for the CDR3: TGTGCCAGCAGTTCCCCGGCGGATTTTACACCCACAGATACGCAGTATTTT. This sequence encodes CASSSPADFTPTDTQYF.

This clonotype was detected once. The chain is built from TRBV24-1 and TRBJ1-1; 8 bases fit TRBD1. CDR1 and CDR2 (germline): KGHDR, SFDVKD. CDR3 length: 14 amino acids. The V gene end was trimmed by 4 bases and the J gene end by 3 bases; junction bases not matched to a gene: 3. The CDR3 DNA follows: TGTGCCACCAGTGACCAGGGGGCGGACACTGAAGCTTTCTTT. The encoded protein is CATSDQGADTEAFF.

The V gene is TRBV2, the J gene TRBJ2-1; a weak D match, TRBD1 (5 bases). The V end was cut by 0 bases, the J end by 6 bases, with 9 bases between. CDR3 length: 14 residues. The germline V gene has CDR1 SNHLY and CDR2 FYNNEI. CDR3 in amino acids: CASSEAGQGNEQFF. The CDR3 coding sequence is TGTGCCAGCAGTGAAGCCGGTCAGGGCAATGAGCAGTTCTTC.

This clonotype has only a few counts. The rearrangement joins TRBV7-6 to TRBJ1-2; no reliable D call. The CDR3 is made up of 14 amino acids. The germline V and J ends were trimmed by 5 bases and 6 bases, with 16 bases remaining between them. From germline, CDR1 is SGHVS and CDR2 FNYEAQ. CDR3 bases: TGTGCCAGCAGCCTTACACCCGGGTCCGATGGCTACACCTTC. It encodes CASSLTPGSDGYTF.

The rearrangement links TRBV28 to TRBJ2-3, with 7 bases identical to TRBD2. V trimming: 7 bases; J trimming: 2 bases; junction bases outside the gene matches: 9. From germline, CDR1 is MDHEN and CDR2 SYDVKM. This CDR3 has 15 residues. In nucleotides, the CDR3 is TGTGCCAGCAATGGGGAGGGGATCTTCACAGATACGCAGTATTTT. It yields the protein CASNGEGIFTDTQYF.

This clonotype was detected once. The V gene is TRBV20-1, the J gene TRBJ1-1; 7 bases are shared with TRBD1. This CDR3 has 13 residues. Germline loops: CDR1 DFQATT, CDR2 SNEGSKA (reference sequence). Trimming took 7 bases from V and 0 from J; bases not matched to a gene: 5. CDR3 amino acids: CSGQGPMNTEAFF. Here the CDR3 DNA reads TGCAGTGGACAGGGCCCCATGAACACTGAAGCTTTCTTT.

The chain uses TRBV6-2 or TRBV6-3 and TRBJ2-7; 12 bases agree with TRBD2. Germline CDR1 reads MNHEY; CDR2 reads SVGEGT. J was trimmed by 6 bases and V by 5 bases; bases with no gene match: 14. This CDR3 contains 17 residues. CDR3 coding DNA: TGTGCCAGCAGTCTTTTGCCCGGACTAGCGGGGTTGAGCGAGCAGTACTTC. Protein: CASSLLPGLAGLSEQYF.

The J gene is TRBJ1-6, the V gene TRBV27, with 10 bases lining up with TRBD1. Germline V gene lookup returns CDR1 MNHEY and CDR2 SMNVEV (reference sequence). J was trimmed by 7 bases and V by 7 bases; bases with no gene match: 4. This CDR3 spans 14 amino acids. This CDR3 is CASTWTGGNSPLHF. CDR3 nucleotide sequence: TGTGCCAGCACCTGGACAGGGGGGAATTCACCCCTCCACTTT.

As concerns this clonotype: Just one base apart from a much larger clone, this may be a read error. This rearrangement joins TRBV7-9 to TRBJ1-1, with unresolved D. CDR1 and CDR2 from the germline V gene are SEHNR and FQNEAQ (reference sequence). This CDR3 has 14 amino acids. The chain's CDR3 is CTSSSTFLGTEAFF. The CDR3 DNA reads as TGTACCAGCAGCTCAACTTTCTTGGGCACTGAAGCTTTCTTT.

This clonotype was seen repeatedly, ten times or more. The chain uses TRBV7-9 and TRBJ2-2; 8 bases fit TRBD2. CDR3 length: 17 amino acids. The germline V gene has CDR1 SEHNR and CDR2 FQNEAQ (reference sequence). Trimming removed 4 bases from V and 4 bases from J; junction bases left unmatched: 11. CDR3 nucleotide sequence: TGTGCCAGCAGCTCCCAGGCGAGCGGGGGATCCACCGGGGAGCTGTTTTTT. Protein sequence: CASSSQASGGSTGELFF.

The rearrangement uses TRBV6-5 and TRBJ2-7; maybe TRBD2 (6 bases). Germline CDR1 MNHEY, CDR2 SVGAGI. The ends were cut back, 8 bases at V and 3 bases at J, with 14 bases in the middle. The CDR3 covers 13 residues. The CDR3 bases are TGTGCCAGCCGATTCGGGAGTCACTACGAGCAGTACTTC. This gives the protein CASRFGSHYEQYF.

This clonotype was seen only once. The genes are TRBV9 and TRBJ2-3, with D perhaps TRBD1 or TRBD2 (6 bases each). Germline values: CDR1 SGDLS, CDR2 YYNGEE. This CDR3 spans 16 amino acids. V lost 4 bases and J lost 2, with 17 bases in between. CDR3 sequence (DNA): TGTGCCAGCAGCCCTCCTACGGGGGCGTCCACAGATACGCAGTATTTT. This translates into CASSPPTGASTDTQYF.

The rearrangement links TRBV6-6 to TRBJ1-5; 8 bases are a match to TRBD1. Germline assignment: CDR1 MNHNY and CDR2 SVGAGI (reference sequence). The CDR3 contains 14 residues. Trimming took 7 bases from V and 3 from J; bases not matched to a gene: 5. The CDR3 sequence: CASNGQGPNQPQHF. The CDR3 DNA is TGTGCCAGCAATGGACAGGGCCCCAATCAGCCCCAGCATTTT.

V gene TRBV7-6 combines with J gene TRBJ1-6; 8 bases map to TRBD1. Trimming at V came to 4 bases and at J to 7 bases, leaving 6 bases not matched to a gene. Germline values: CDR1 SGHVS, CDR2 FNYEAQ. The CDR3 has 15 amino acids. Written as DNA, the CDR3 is TGTGCCAGCAGCTCGTCACAGGGGGAGAATTCACCCCTCCACTTT. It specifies CASSSSQGENSPLHF.

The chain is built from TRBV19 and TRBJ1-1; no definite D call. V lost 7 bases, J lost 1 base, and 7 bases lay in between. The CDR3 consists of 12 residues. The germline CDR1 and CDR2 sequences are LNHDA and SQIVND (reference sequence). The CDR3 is CASMLGNTEAFF. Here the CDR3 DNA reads TGTGCCAGTATGTTGGGGAACACTGAAGCTTTCTTT.

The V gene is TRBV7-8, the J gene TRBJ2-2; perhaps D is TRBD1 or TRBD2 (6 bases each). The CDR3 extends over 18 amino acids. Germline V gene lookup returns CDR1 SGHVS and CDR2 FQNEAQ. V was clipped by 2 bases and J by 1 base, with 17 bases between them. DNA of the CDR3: TGTGCCAGCAGCTTATTTCATTTCGGGGGCCGGAACACCGGGGAGCTGTTTTTT. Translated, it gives CASSLFHFGGRNTGELFF. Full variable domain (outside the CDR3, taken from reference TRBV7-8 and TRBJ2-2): GAGVSQSPRYKVAKRGQDVALRCDPISGHVSLFWYQQALGQGPEFLTYFQNEAQLDKSGLPSDRFFAERPEGSVSTLKIQRTQQEDSAVYLCASSLFHFGGRNTGELFFGEGSRLTVL.

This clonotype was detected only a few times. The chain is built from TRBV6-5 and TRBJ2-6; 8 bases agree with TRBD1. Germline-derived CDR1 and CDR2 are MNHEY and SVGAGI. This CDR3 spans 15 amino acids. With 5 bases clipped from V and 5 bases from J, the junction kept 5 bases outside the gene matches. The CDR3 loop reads CASSLGQGWANVLTF. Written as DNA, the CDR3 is TGTGCCAGCAGTCTTGGACAGGGTTGGGCCAACGTCCTGACTTTC.

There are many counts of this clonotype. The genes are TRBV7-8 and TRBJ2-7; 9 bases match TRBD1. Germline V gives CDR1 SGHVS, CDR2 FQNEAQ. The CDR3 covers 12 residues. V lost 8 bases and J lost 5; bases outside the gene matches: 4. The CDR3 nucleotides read TGTGCCAGCCTGACAGGGGGGAACGAGCAGTACTTC. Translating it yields CASLTGGNEQYF. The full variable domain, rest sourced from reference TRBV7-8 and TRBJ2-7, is GAGVSQSPRYKVAKRGQDVALRCDPISGHVSLFWYQQALGQGPEFLTYFQNEAQLDKSGLPSDRFFAERPEGSVSTLKIQRTQQEDSAVYLCASLTGGNEQYFGPGTRLTVT.

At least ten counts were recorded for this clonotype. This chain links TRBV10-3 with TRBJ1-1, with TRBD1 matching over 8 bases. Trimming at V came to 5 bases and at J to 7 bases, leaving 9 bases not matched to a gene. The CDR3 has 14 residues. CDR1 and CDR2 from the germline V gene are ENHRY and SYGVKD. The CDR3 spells CAISRTAGGREAFF. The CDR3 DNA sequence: TGTGCCATCAGTCGGACGGCAGGGGGCCGTGAAGCTTTCTTT.

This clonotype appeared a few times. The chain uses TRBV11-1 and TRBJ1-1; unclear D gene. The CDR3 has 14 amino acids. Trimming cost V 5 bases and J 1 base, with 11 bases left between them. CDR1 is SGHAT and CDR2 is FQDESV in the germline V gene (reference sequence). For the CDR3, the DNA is TGTGCCAGCAGCCCCGCGGACGGGAACACTGAAGCTTTCTTT. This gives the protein CASSPADGNTEAFF.

This chain's CDR3 is CASTGNQETQYF. As DNA, the CDR3 is TGTGCCAGCACTGGGAACCAAGAGACCCAGTACTTC. This chain uses TRBV6-5 with TRBJ2-5; D gene uncertain. Germline V gene sequence: CDR1 MNHEY, CDR2 SVGAGI. The CDR3 sequence is 12 residues long. Trimming stripped 7 bases from V and 0 bases from J, with 6 bases between.

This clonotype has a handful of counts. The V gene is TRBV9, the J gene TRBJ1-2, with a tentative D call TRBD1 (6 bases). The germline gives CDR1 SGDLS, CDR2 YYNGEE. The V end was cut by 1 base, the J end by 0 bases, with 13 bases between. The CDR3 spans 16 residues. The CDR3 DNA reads TGTGCCAGCAGCGTAAGATGGGACACCGCTAACTATGGCTACACCTTC. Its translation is CASSVRWDTANYGYTF.

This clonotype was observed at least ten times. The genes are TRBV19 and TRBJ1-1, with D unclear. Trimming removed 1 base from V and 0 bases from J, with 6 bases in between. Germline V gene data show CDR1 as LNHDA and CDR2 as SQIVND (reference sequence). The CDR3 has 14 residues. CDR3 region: CASSIGTVNTEAFF. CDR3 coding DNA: TGTGCCAGTAGTATAGGGACCGTGAACACTGAAGCTTTCTTT. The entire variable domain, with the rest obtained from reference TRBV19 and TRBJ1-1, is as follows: DGGITQSPKYLFRKEGQNVTLSCEQNLNHDAMYWYRQDPGQGLRLIYYSQIVNDFQKGDIAEGYSVSREKKESFPLTVTSAQKNPTAFYLCASSIGTVNTEAFFGQGTRLTVV.

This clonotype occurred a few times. In nucleotides, the CDR3 is TGTGCCAGCAGTGAAGAACCCCACAGTAGCCCCTACAATGAGCAGTTCTTC. Amino acid sequence: CASSEEPHSSPYNEQFF. The chain recombines TRBV6-1 with TRBJ2-1; no clear D. This CDR3 has 17 residues. Trimming shortened V by 1 base and J by 2 bases, and 15 bases separated the two germline ends. Germline CDR1 is MNHNS and CDR2 is SASEGT.